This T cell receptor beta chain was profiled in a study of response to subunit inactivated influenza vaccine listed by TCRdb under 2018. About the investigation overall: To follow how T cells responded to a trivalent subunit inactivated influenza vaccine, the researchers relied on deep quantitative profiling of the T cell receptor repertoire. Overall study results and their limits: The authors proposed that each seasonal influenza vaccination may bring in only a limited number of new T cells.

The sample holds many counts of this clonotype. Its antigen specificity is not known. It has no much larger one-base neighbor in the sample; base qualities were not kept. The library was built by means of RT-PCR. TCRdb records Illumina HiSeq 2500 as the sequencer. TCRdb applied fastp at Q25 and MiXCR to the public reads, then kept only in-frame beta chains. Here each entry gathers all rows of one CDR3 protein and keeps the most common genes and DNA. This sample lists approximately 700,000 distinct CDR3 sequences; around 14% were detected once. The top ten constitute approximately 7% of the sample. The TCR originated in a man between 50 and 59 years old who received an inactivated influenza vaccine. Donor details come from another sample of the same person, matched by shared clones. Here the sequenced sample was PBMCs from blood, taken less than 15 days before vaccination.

The DNA reads as follows: TGTGCCAGCAGCAACGACAGGGGTCAATGGGAGACCCAGTACTTC. It specifies CASSNDRGQWETQYF. The chain was built from TRBV12-3 or TRBV12-4 and TRBJ2-5; TRBD1 matches 8 bases in the middle. The CDR3 measures 15 amino acids from cysteine to phenylalanine. Just the 45-base CDR3 DNA is kept, in frame starting at base 1. Trimming leaves V shorter by 6 bases and J shorter by 5 bases, with the junction holding 11 bases beyond the gene matches.